Presented here are 16 T cell receptor beta chains from one specimen sequenced in a study of blood T cell repertoires in COVID-19. The data were produced by immunoSEQ multiplex PCR, yet TCRdb's version contains in-frame clones alone and is incomplete. This sample yields some 130,000 clones, of which approximately 84% are seen a single time; roughly a sixth belongs to the top ten. Input material: peripheral blood. The receptors here all came from a woman older than 75 with acute or convalescent COVID-19.

The chain carries TRBV10-1 and TRBJ2-2, with D possibly TRBD1 on 6 matching bases. This CDR3 has 15 amino acids. V lost 4 bases to trimming and J lost 1 base, with 10 bases between them. CDR1 and CDR2 (germline): WNHNN, SYGVQD (reference sequence). The CDR3 is CASSATGRNTGELFF. The CDR3, as DNA: TGCGCCAGCAGTGCGACAGGCCGGAACACCGGGGAGCTGTTTTTT.

The J gene is TRBJ2-1, the V gene TRBV7-9, with 11 bases that match TRBD2. CDR3 length: 15 amino acids. After removal of 2 bases from V and 7 bases from J, the junction contained 4 bases not matched to a gene. In germline, CDR1 is SEHNR, CDR2 FQNEAQ (reference sequence). The CDR3 reads CASSLLAGGRNEQFF. The CDR3 coding sequence is TGTGCCAGCAGCTTACTAGCGGGGGGACGAAATGAGCAGTTCTTC.

V usage is TRBV12-3 or TRBV12-4 and J usage is TRBJ1-3; D call uncertain. The V end lost 5 bases, the J end lost 7 bases, and 9 bases lay between the germline ends. CDR3 length equals 12 residues. Here the CDR3 DNA reads TGTGCCAGCAGTCCCCGTTTCAACACCATATATTTT. Translation: CASSPRFNTIYF.

The chain couples TRBV6-2 or TRBV6-3 to TRBJ2-3; D is perhaps TRBD2 (6 bases). Germline CDR1 MNHEY, CDR2 SVGEGT. V was pared by 6 bases and J by 6 bases, with 16 bases between. The CDR3 has 14 residues. CDR3 loop: CASSRSGSLDTQYF. CDR3 sequence (DNA): TGTGCCAGCAGCCGTTCCGGGAGCCTGGATACGCAGTATTTT.

V is TRBV27 and J is TRBJ1-6; no reliable D call. V dropped 3 bases and J dropped 8 bases, with 5 bases sitting between them. CDR1 and CDR2 (germline): MNHEY, SMNVEV (reference sequence). The CDR3 runs 12 residues. CDR3 nucleotide sequence: TGTGCCAGCAGTTTGAGAGATTCACCCCTCCACTTT. Its protein product is CASSLRDSPLHF.

The chain employs TRBV5-8 and TRBJ1-1; weak D call: TRBD1 (5 bases). Deletions cut 5 bases from V and 6 bases from J, with 20 bases between. Per the germline V gene, CDR1 is SGHTS and CDR2 is YDEGEE. The CDR3 totals 15 residues. CDR3 DNA sequence: TGTGCCAGCAGTTTTTGGGACGGGGGGAGGGCTGAAGCTTTCTTT. This sequence encodes CASSFWDGGRAEAFF.

This chain joins TRBV27 and TRBJ2-2; 8 bases fit TRBD1. The CDR3 extends over 16 amino acids. In germline, CDR1 is MNHEY, CDR2 SMNVEV (reference sequence). The V and J ends lost 6 bases and 1 base, in that order; junction bases with no gene match: 7. The CDR3 nucleotides read TGTGCCAGCAGAACCAGGGACAGGCGGAACACCGGGGAGCTGTTTTTT. Translation gives CASRTRDRRNTGELFF.

V gene TRBV9 combines with J gene TRBJ2-1, with 11 nucleotides matching TRBD2. The junction had 4 bases not matched to a gene; V was cut back by 4 bases and J by 4 bases. CDR1 is SGDLS, CDR2 YYNGEE, per germline. The CDR3 is made up of 15 amino acids. This CDR3 reads CASSLAGGRYNEQFF. CDR3 bases: TGTGCCAGCAGCCTAGCGGGGGGCCGTTACAATGAGCAGTTCTTC.

V is TRBV11-2 and J is TRBJ2-7; D is perhaps TRBD2 (5 bases). CDR1 is SGHAT and CDR2 is FQNNGV in the germline V gene. The CDR3 length is 15 residues. Trimming pared 5 bases from V and 0 bases from J, leaving 14 bases between. CDR3: CASSPRTGNSYEQYF. CDR3 in DNA: TGTGCCAGCAGCCCAAGGACGGGGAACTCCTACGAGCAGTACTTC.

The chain employs TRBV4-3 and TRBJ2-1, with TRBD1 matching 10 bases. Germline assignment: CDR1 LGHNA and CDR2 YSLEER. The CDR3 has 19 residues. With V trimmed by 0 bases and J by 8 bases, 16 bases remained unmatched. The CDR3 coding sequence is TGCGCCAGCAGCCAAGATCCACCCCTCGGACAGGGGGTTTTCCATGAGCAGTTCTTC. Its translation: CASSQDPPLGQGVFHEQFF.

The chain employs TRBV19 and TRBJ2-2; D is undetermined. In germline, CDR1 is LNHDA, CDR2 SQIVND (reference sequence). This CDR3 contains 14 residues. V was pared by 8 bases and J by 4 bases, with 14 bases between. The CDR3 protein is CASSPQMATGELFF. CDR3 DNA: TGTGCCAGTTCCCCCCAGATGGCCACCGGGGAGCTGTTTTTT.

The chain has TRBV18 and TRBJ1-1, with 10 bases lining up with TRBD1. CDR1 is KGHSH, CDR2 LQKENI, per germline. The J segment lost 3 bases and the V segment lost 3 bases, leaving 7 bases of the junction unmatched. CDR3 length equals 16 residues. This chain's CDR3 is CASSPRDRGRYTEAFF. Here the CDR3 DNA reads TGTGCCAGCTCACCGCGGGACAGGGGAAGATACACTGAAGCTTTCTTT.

The CDR3 reads CASSRLEKGYEQYF. CDR3 sequence (DNA): TGTGCCAGCAGCCGGTTGGAGAAAGGTTACGAGCAGTACTTC. V usage is TRBV7-2 and J usage is TRBJ2-7; D is uncertain. Germline V gene sequence: CDR1 SGHTA, CDR2 FQGNSA. The CDR3 contains 14 residues. Trimming cost V 5 bases and J 4 bases, with 15 bases left between them.

The genes are TRBV5-5 and TRBJ2-5; TRBD2 agrees at 11 bases. CDR1 is SGHKS and CDR2 is YYEKEE in the germline V gene (reference sequence). The V segment lost 0 bases and the J segment 4 bases; nucleotides outside the gene matches: 2. The CDR3 sequence is 15 residues long. The CDR3 spells CASSLGLAGIETQYF. In nucleotides, the CDR3 is TGTGCCAGCAGCTTGGGACTAGCGGGAATAGAGACCCAGTACTTC. The full variable domain, in which reference TRBV5-5 and TRBJ2-5 provide the parts outside the CDR3, is DAGVTQSPTHLIKTRGQQVTLRCSPISGHKSVSWYQQVLGQGPQFIFQYYEKEERGRGNFPDRFSARQFPNYSSELNVNALLLGDSALYLCASSLGLAGIETQYFGPGTRLLVL.

This chain joins TRBV5-1 and TRBJ2-5; 10 bases fit TRBD2. Germline V gives CDR1 SGHRS, CDR2 YFSETQ. With 3 bases clipped from V and 0 bases from J, the junction kept 5 bases outside the gene matches. This CDR3 is built from 16 residues. In nucleotides, the CDR3 is TGCGCCAGCAGCTGGGGTACTAGCGGGGACCAAGAGACCCAGTACTTC. Its protein is CASSWGTSGDQETQYF.

The J gene is TRBJ2-3, the V gene TRBV30; the match to TRBD2 covers 7 bases. V dropped 3 bases and J dropped 4; count of bases not matched to a gene: 7. CDR1 and CDR2 from the germline V gene are GTSNPN and SVGIG (reference sequence). CDR3 length equals 14 residues. The CDR3 spells CAWRGRGLADTQYF. Here the CDR3 DNA reads TGTGCCTGGAGAGGGCGGGGGTTGGCAGATACGCAGTATTTT.